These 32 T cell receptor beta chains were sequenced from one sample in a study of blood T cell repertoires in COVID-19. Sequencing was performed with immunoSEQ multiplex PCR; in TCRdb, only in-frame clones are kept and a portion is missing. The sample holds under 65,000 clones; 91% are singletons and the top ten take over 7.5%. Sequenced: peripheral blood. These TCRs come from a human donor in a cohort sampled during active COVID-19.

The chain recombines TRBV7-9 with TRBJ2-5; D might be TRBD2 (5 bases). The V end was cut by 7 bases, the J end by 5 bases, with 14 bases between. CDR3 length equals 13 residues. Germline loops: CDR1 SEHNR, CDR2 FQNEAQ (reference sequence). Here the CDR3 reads CASNPTLGETQYF. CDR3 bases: TGTGCCAGCAACCCCACACTAGGGGAGACCCAGTACTTC.

CDR3: CASSYSGPRYEQYF. Here the CDR3 DNA reads TGTGCCAGCAGTTACTCGGGCCCGAGATACGAGCAGTACTTC. The chain uses TRBV6-5 and TRBJ2-7, with D unresolved. Germline V gene lookup returns CDR1 MNHEY and CDR2 SVGAGI. Deletions cut 0 bases from V and 4 bases from J, with 10 bases between. The CDR3 loop spans 14 amino acids.

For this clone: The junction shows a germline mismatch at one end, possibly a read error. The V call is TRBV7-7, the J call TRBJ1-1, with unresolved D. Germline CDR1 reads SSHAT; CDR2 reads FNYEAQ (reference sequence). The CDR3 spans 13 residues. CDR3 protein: CASSLSLGAEAFF. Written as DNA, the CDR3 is TGTGCTAGCAGCTTAAGTCTCGGGGCTGAAGCTTTCTTT.

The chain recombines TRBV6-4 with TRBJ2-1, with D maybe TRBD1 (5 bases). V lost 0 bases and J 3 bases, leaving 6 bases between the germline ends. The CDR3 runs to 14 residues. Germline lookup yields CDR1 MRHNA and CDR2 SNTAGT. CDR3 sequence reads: CASSDSDNYNEQFF. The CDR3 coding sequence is TGTGCCAGCAGTGACTCGGACAACTACAATGAGCAGTTCTTC.

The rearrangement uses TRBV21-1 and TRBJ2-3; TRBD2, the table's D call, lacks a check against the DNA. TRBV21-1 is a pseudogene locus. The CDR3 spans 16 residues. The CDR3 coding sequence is TGTGCCAGCAGCGCCCGGGGTGGCGGGAACACAGATACGCAGTATTTT. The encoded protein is CASSARGGGNTDTQYF.

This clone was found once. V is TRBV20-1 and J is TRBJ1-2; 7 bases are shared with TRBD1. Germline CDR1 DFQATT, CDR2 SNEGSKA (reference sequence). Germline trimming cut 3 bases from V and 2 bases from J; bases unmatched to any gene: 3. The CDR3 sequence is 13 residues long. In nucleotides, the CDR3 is TGCAGTGCTAGTTCAGGGGGGAACTATGGCTACACCTTC. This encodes CSASSGGNYGYTF.

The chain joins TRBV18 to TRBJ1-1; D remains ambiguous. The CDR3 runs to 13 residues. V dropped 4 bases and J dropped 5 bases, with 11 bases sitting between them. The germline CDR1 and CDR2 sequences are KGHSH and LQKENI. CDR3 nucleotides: TGTGCCAGCTCACTGGGCCCGGGGACTGAAGCTTTCTTT. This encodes CASSLGPGTEAFF.

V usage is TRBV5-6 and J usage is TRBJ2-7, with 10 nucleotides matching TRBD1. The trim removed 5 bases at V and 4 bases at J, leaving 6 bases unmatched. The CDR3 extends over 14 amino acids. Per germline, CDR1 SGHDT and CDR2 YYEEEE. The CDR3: CASSFGTGEYEQYF. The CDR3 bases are TGTGCCAGCAGTTTCGGGACAGGGGAATACGAGCAGTACTTC. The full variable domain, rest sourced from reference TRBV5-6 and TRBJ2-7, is DAGVTQSPTHLIKTRGQQVTLRCSPKSGHDTVSWYQQALGQGPQFIFQYYEEEERQRGNFPDRFSGHQFPNYSSELNVNALLLGDSALYLCASSFGTGEYEQYFGPGTRLTVT.

Here the CDR3 reads CASSLTGDSYEQYF. The DNA for the CDR3 is TGTGCCAGTAGCCTTACGGGGGATTCCTACGAGCAGTACTTC. The rearrangement links TRBV19 to TRBJ2-7; weak D call: TRBD2 (6 bases). CDR3 size: 14 residues. Germline V gene sequence: CDR1 LNHDA, CDR2 SQIVND (reference sequence). V lost 6 bases to trimming and J lost 1 base, with 13 bases between them.

CDR3 sequence (DNA): TGCGCCAGCAGCTTTGACAAGGGGGATGACACTGAAGCTTTCTTT. It translates to CASSFDKGDDTEAFF. The rearrangement uses TRBV5-1 and TRBJ1-1, with D possibly matching TRBD1 (6 bases). The length of the CDR3 is 15 residues. Trimming cost V 2 bases and J 3 bases, with 14 bases left between them. Germline CDR1 reads SGHRS; CDR2 reads YFSETQ.

The CDR3 here is CASSLDLSREGTEAFF. CDR3 DNA sequence: TGTGCCAGCAGCTTAGATTTGTCCAGGGAGGGAACTGAAGCTTTCTTT. The chain employs TRBV7-8 and TRBJ1-1; possible D gene TRBD1, 5 bases. Between the trimmed V and J ends, which lost 1 base and 5 bases, there was a span of 17 bases. The germline gives CDR1 SGHVS, CDR2 FQNEAQ. This CDR3 region has 16 residues.

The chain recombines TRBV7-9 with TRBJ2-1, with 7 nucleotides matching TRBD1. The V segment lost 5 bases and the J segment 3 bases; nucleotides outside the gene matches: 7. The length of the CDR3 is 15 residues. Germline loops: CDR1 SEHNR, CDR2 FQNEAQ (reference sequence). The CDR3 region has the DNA TGTGCCAGCAGCCCCGGGAACAGGGGCTACAATGAGCAGTTCTTC. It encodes CASSPGNRGYNEQFF.

CDR3 amino acids: CASSLKIVDTEAFF. In nucleotides, the CDR3 is TGTGCCAGCAGCTTAAAGATAGTTGACACTGAAGCTTTCTTT. The chain has TRBV7-9 and TRBJ1-1; no clear D gene. This CDR3 is built from 14 residues. Germline V gene sequence: CDR1 SEHNR, CDR2 FQNEAQ (reference sequence). Trimming pared 2 bases from V and 3 bases from J, leaving 10 bases between.

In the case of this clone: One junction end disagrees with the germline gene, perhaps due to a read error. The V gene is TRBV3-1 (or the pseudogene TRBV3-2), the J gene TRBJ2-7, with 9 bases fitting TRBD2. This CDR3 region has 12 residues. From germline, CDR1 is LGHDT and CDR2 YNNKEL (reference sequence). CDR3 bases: TGTGCCAGCAGCGAGAGGACTAGCGAAATCAAGTTC. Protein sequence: CASSERTSEIKF.

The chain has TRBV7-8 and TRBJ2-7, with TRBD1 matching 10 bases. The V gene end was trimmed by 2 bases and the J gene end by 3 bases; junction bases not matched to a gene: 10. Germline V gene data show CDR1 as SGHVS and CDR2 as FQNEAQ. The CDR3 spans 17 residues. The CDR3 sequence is CASSLPEGTGEHYEQYF. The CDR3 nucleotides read TGTGCCAGCAGCTTACCGGAGGGGACAGGGGAGCACTACGAGCAGTACTTC.

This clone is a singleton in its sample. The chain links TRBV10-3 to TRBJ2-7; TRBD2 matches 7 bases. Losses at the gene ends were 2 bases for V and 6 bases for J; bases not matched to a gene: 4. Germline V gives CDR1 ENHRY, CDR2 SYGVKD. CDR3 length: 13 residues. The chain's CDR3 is CAISEPAGTEQYF. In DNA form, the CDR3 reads TGTGCCATCAGTGAGCCAGCGGGGACCGAGCAGTACTTC.

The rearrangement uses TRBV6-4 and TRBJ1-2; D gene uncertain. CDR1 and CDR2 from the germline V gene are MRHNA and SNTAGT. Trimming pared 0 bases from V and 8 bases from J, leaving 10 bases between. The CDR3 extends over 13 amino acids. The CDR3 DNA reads TGTGCCAGCAGTGACTCGACATTGGGCGGCTACACCTTC. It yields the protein CASSDSTLGGYTF.

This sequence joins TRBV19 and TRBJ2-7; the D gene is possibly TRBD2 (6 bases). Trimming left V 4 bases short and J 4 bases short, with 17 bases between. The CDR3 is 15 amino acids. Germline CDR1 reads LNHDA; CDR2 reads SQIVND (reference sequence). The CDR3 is CASSTSEGNLYEQYF. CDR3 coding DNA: TGTGCCAGTAGTACCTCGGAGGGCAATCTTTACGAGCAGTACTTC.

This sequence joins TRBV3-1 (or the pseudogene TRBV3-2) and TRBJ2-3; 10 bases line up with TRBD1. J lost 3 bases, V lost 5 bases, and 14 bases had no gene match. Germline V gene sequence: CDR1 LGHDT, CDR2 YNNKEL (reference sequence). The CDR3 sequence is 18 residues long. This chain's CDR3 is CASSSAPRQGAVTDTQYF. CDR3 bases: TGTGCCAGCAGCTCCGCCCCTCGACAGGGGGCGGTGACAGATACGCAGTATTTT.

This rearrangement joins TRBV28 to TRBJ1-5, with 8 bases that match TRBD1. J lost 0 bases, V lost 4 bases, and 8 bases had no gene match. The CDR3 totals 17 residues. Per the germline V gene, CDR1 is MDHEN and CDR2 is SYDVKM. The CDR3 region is CASSSSDRGDSNQPQHF. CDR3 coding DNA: TGTGCCAGCAGTTCTTCCGACAGGGGAGATAGCAATCAGCCCCAGCATTTT.

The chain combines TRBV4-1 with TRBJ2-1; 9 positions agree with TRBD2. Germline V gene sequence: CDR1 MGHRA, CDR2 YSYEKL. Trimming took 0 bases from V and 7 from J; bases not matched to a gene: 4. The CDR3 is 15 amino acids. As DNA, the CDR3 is TGCGCCAGCAGCCAAGACATAGCGGGAGTTAATGAGCAGTTCTTC. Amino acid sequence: CASSQDIAGVNEQFF.

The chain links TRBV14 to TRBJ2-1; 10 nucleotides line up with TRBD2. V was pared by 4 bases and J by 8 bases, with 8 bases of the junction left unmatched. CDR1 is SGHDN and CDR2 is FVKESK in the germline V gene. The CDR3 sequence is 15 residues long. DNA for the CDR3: TGTGCCAGCAGCCTACTAGCGGGATTAGTCGATGAGCAGTTCTTC. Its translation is CASSLLAGLVDEQFF.

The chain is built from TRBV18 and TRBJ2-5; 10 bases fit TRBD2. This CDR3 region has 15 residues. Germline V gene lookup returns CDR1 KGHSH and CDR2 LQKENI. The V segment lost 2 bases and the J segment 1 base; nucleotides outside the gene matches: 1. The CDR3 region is CASSPTSGVQETQYF. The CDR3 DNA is TGTGCCAGCTCACCAACTAGCGGGGTCCAAGAGACCCAGTACTTC.

The DNA for the CDR3 is TGTGCCAGCAGTCCCCGGGACAGGGGTTCCTATAATTCACCCCTCCACTTT. This gives the protein CASSPRDRGSYNSPLHF. The V call is TRBV27, the J call TRBJ1-6; 10 positions agree with TRBD1. There are 17 residues in the CDR3. From germline, CDR1 is MNHEY and CDR2 SMNVEV (reference sequence). V dropped 5 bases and J dropped 1; count of bases not matched to a gene: 5.

The CDR3 here is CASSLTHANTEAFF. For the CDR3, the DNA is TGTGCCAGCAGTCTGACTCATGCGAACACTGAAGCTTTCTTT. V gene TRBV28 combines with J gene TRBJ1-1; D is unresolved. Germline assignment: CDR1 MDHEN and CDR2 SYDVKM. This CDR3 has 14 amino acids. V was trimmed by 5 bases and J by 1 base, leaving 11 bases between them.

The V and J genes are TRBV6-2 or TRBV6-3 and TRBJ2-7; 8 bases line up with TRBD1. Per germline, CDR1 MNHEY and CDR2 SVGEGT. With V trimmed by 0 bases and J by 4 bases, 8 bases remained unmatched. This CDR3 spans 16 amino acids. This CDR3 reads CASSYSLPGGWYEQYF. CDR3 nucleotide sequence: TGTGCCAGCAGTTACTCGTTGCCAGGGGGCTGGTACGAGCAGTACTTC.

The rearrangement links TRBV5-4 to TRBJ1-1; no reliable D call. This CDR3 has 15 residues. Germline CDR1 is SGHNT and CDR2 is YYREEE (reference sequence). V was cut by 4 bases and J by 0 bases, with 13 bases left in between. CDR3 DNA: TGTGCCAGCAGCGCCGCAAACACCTTGAACACTGAAGCTTTCTTT. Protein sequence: CASSAANTLNTEAFF.

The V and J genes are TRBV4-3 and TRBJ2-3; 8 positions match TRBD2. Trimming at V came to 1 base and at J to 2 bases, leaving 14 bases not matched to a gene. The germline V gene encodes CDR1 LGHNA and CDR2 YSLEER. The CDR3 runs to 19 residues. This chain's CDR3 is CASSQGAGGPSRDTDTQYF. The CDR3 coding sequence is TGCGCCAGCAGCCAAGGTGCGGGGGGCCCGTCCCGGGACACAGATACGCAGTATTTT.

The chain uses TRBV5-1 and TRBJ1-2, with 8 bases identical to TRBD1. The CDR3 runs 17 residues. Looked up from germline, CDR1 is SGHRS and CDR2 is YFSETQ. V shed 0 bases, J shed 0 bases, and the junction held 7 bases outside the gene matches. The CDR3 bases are TGCGCCAGCAGCTTGGAGGGGACAGGTAGAGCTAACTATGGCTACACCTTC. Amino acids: CASSLEGTGRANYGYTF. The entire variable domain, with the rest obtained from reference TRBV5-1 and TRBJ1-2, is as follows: KAGVTQTPRYLIKTRGQQVTLSCSPISGHRSVSWYQQTPGQGLQFLFEYFSETQRNKGNFPGRFSGRQFSNSRSEMNVSTLELGDSALYLCASSLEGTGRANYGYTFGSGTRLTVV.

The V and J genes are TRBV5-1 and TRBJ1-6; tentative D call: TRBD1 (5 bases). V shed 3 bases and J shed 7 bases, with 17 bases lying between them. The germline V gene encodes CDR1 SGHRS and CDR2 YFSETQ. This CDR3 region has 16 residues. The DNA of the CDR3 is TGCGCCAGCAGCTCGCGAGTTACAGGTCACAATTCACCCCTCCACTTT. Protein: CASSSRVTGHNSPLHF.

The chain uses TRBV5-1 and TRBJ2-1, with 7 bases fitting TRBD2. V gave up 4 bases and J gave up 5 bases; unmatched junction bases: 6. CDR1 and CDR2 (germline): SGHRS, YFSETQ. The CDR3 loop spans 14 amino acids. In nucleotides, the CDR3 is TGCGCCAGCAGCATACGGGGGAGGGACAATGAGCAGTTCTTC. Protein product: CASSIRGRDNEQFF.

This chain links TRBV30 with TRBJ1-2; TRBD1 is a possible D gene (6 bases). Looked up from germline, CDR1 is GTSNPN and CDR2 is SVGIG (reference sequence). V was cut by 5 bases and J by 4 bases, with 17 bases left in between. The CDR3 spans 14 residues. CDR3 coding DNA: TGTGCCTGGCGATATAGGGGGGGCAGCTATGGCTACACCTTC. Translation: CAWRYRGGSYGYTF.